These 24 T cell receptor beta chains were all obtained from the same sample, sequenced in a study of blood T cell repertoires in COVID-19. Generated by immunoSEQ multiplex PCR, the TCRdb table keeps only in-frame clones and is missing some. The sample lists approximately 200,000 clones; around 88% were seen once. The sequenced sample was peripheral blood. The receptors stem from a woman aged 25 to 39 with acute or convalescent COVID-19.

The rearrangement uses TRBV5-4 and TRBJ2-1; maybe TRBD1 (6 bases). Deletions cut 4 bases from V and 0 bases from J, with 17 bases between. Germline CDR1 is SGHNT and CDR2 is YYREEE (reference sequence). The CDR3 is made up of 17 amino acids. The CDR3 DNA sequence: TGTGCCAGCAGCCCTGGGGGCAGGCTTCGCTCCTACAATGAGCAGTTCTTC. It encodes CASSPGGRLRSYNEQFF.

V is TRBV7-2 and J is TRBJ2-5; perhaps TRBD1 as D (6 bases). Trimming pared 1 base from V and 7 bases from J, leaving 10 bases between. CDR1 is SGHTA and CDR2 is FQGNSA in the germline V gene. The CDR3 is 13 residues long. CDR3: CASSLEGDGTQYF. CDR3 DNA: TGTGCCAGCAGCTTAGAGGGGGATGGGACCCAGTACTTC.

Details on this clone: Other DNA sequences of this sample code for an identical CDR3. The chain recombines TRBV5-1 with TRBJ2-3; D may be TRBD2 (6 bases). V was clipped by 2 bases and J by 0 bases, with 7 bases between them. This CDR3 has 14 amino acids. CDR1 is SGHRS, CDR2 YFSETQ, per germline. The CDR3 DNA reads TGCGCCAGCAGCTTCAGCGGGAGCACAGATACGCAGTATTTT. It translates to CASSFSGSTDTQYF.

The chain uses TRBV3-1 (or the pseudogene TRBV3-2) and TRBJ1-4; TRBD1 matches 7 bases. Per the germline V gene, CDR1 is LGHDT and CDR2 is YNNKEL (reference sequence). The CDR3 totals 15 residues. The V gene end was trimmed by 2 bases and the J gene end by 4 bases; junction bases not matched to a gene: 4. The CDR3 reads CASSQRQGRNEKLFF. The CDR3 coding sequence is TGTGCCAGCAGCCAACGACAGGGTCGTAATGAAAAACTGTTTTTT.

The gene calls are TRBV4-2 and TRBJ1-4; TRBD1 might be the D (5 bases). Germline V gene sequence: CDR1 LGHNA, CDR2 YNFKEQ. The CDR3 covers 15 residues. The germline V and J ends were trimmed by 4 bases and 5 bases, with 14 bases remaining between them. The DNA of the CDR3 is TGTGCCAGCAGCCGCTTGACAGACGGGAATGAAAAACTGTTTTTT. This codes for CASSRLTDGNEKLFF.

A remark on this clone: An end of the junction differs from the germline gene, which may be a read error. The chain couples TRBV7-7 to TRBJ2-3; TRBD2 matches at 7 bases. The germline V gene encodes CDR1 SSHAT and CDR2 FNYEAQ (reference sequence). The CDR3 contains 13 residues. In DNA, the CDR3 is TGTGCTAGCAGCTCCGCGGGAGCTGATACGCAGTATTTT. This translates into CASSSAGADTQYF.

The V call is TRBV18, the J call TRBJ1-1; a weak D match, TRBD1 (5 bases). With 6 bases removed from V and 2 bases from J, the gap between germline ends came to 16 bases. Germline V gene sequence: CDR1 KGHSH, CDR2 LQKENI. CDR3 length: 15 residues. The CDR3 DNA is TGTGCCAGCTCCCCGGGGGGTCAACTTAACACTGAAGCTTTCTTT. Protein product: CASSPGGQLNTEAFF. Full variable domain (missing parts from reference TRBV18 and TRBJ1-1): NAGVMQNPRHLVRRRGQEARLRCSPMKGHSHVYWYRQLPEEGLKFMVYLQKENIIDESGMPKERFSAEFPKEGPSILRIQQVVRGDSAAYFCASSPGGQLNTEAFFGQGTRLTVV.

The chain has TRBV5-1 and TRBJ2-7; a weak D match, TRBD1 (6 bases). The germline V gene has CDR1 SGHRS and CDR2 YFSETQ. The V end lost 4 bases, the J end lost 1 base, and 15 bases lay between the germline ends. The CDR3 sequence is 15 residues long. DNA for the CDR3: TGCGCCAGCAGCCCCCGGACAGATCATTCCTACGAGCAGTACTTC. The encoded protein is CASSPRTDHSYEQYF.

The chain carries TRBV25-1 and TRBJ2-5, with 8 bases fitting TRBD1. V gave up 3 bases and J gave up 5 bases; unmatched junction bases: 5. This CDR3 has 14 residues. CDR1 and CDR2 (germline): MGHDK, SYGVNS. CDR3 coding DNA: TGTGCCAGCAGTGACTCAGGGGGCGGGGAGACCCAGTACTTC. This translates into CASSDSGGGETQYF.

V gene TRBV10-3 combines with J gene TRBJ2-3; D may be TRBD2 (5 bases). Germline V gene data show CDR1 as ENHRY and CDR2 as SYGVKD. The CDR3 is made up of 11 amino acids. CDR3 sequence: CAIKAADTQYF. In DNA form, the CDR3 reads TGTGCTATAAAAGCGGCTGATACGCAGTATTTT.

The CDR3 is CASSVAGYGEAFF. The CDR3 DNA follows: TGTGCCAGCAGCGTAGCAGGGTACGGTGAAGCTTTCTTT. The chain carries TRBV9 and TRBJ1-1; the D gene is possibly TRBD1 (5 bases). This CDR3 contains 13 residues. Germline loops: CDR1 SGDLS, CDR2 YYNGEE. The V end was cut by 0 bases, the J end by 7 bases, with 10 bases between. Drawing the rest from reference TRBV9 and TRBJ1-1, the complete variable domain is DSGVTQTPKHLITATGQRVTLRCSPRSGDLSVYWYQQSLDQGLQFLIQYYNGEERAKGNILERFSAQQFPDLHSELNLSSLELGDSALYFCASSVAGYGEAFFGQGTRLTVV.

The rearrangement links TRBV11-1 to TRBJ2-5, with TRBD1 matching over 8 bases. The length of the CDR3 is 14 residues. J gave up 2 bases and V 5 bases, and 4 bases lay outside the gene matches. The germline CDR1 and CDR2 sequences are SGHAT and FQDESV (reference sequence). The CDR3 is CASSPRQGQETQYF. DNA of the CDR3: TGTGCCAGCAGCCCGCGACAGGGGCAAGAGACCCAGTACTTC.

The chain combines TRBV12-5 with TRBJ1-1; 7 bases line up with TRBD1. Germline loops: CDR1 LGHNT, CDR2 FRNRAP. The CDR3 covers 16 residues. Trimming removed 0 bases from V and 5 bases from J; junction bases left unmatched: 9. For the CDR3, the DNA is TGTGCTAGTGGTTTGGTACGGGGACAGAGCTTTACTGAAGCTTTCTTT. Amino acid sequence: CASGLVRGQSFTEAFF.

This chain connects TRBV7-9 to TRBJ1-3; D is ambiguous. Trimming left V 8 bases short and J 0 bases short, with 8 bases between. Germline V CDR1 and CDR2: SEHNR, FQNEAQ (reference sequence). This CDR3 has 13 amino acids. The CDR3 loop reads CASGRDSGNTIYF. The CDR3 nucleotides are TGTGCCAGCGGCCGGGACTCTGGAAACACCATATATTTT. The whole variable domain, filled in from reference TRBV7-9 and TRBJ1-3, reads DTGVSQNPRHKITKRGQNVTFRCDPISEHNRLYWYRQTLGQGPEFLTYFQNEAQLEKSRLLSDRFSAERPKGSFSTLEIQRTEQGDSAMYLCASGRDSGNTIYFGEGSWLTVV.

This chain joins TRBV20-1 and TRBJ2-3; no definite D call. The CDR3 extends over 11 amino acids. Trimming stripped 3 bases from V and 3 bases from J, with 4 bases between. Germline V gene sequence: CDR1 DFQATT, CDR2 SNEGSKA (reference sequence). The CDR3 bases are TGCAGTGCTAGGCGTACAGATACGCAGTATTTT. Encoded protein: CSARRTDTQYF.

This clone was found once. V is TRBV3-1 (or the pseudogene TRBV3-2) and J is TRBJ1-4; D gene unclear. The germline gives CDR1 LGHDT, CDR2 YNNKEL (reference sequence). V was trimmed by 4 bases and J by 8 bases, leaving 14 bases between them. This CDR3 region has 14 residues. The CDR3 region is CASSPGSLGEKLFF. CDR3 sequence (DNA): TGTGCCAGCAGCCCTGGGAGTCTGGGAGAAAAACTGTTTTTT.

The chain links TRBV12-3 or TRBV12-4 to TRBJ2-6; no definite D call. V dropped 7 bases and J dropped 0 bases, with 4 bases sitting between them. The CDR3 has 13 residues. CDR3 residues: CASKASGANVLTF. The CDR3 DNA follows: TGTGCCAGCAAAGCCTCTGGGGCCAACGTCCTGACTTTC.

This clone was detected only a few times. The J gene is TRBJ2-7, the V gene TRBV3-1 (or the pseudogene TRBV3-2), with 14 bases that match TRBD2. Germline trimming cut 4 bases from V and 7 bases from J; bases unmatched to any gene: 6. Germline-derived CDR1 and CDR2 are LGHDT and YNNKEL (reference sequence). The CDR3 totals 15 residues. The DNA of the CDR3 is TGTGCCAGCAGCCGGGGACTAGCGGGAGCAGGTGAGCAGTACTTC. Translation: CASSRGLAGAGEQYF.

This clone has more than one count but fewer than ten. V and J are TRBV11-3 and TRBJ2-5, with a weak D call TRBD2 (5 bases). Between the trimmed V and J ends, which lost 8 bases and 5 bases, there was a span of 12 bases. The length of the CDR3 is 12 residues. CDR1 and CDR2 from the germline V gene are SGHNT and YENEEA. CDR3 region: CASVGRGETQYF. In nucleotides, the CDR3 is TGTGCCAGCGTCGGCAGAGGGGAGACCCAGTACTTC. The whole variable domain, filled in from reference TRBV11-3 and TRBJ2-5, reads EAGVVQSPRYKIIEKKQPVAFWCNPISGHNTLYWYLQNLGQGPELLIRYENEEAVDDSQLPKDRFSAERLKGVDSTLKIQPAELGDSAVYLCASVGRGETQYFGPGTRLLVL.

This clone was detected once. The CDR3 is CASSRGQGEEAFF. The CDR3 nucleotides read TGTGCCAGCAGCCGCGGACAGGGGGAGGAAGCTTTCTTT. The chain joins TRBV14 to TRBJ1-1, with 10 bases aligning to TRBD1. Germline loops: CDR1 SGHDN, CDR2 FVKESK. The CDR3 consists of 13 residues. V was clipped by 4 bases and J by 8 bases; unmatched bases: 4.

For the CDR3, the DNA is TGTGCCAGTAGTATAGCGCGGAGGGCGAATTCACCCCTCCACTTT. This gives the protein CASSIARRANSPLHF. V is TRBV19 and J is TRBJ1-6; D is uncertain. V was cut by 1 base and J by 7 bases, with 11 bases left in between. Germline lookup yields CDR1 LNHDA and CDR2 SQIVND (reference sequence). The CDR3 contains 15 residues.

Comments on this clone: Other nucleotide sequences in the sample specify the same CDR3. The V gene is TRBV28, the J gene TRBJ2-6; D is perhaps TRBD1 (5 bases). Germline values: CDR1 MDHEN, CDR2 SYDVKM. The CDR3 is 15 residues long. V shed 2 bases and J shed 2 bases, with 7 bases lying between them. Written as DNA, the CDR3 is TGTGCCAGCAGTTTAACAGGTACTGGGGCCAACGTCCTGACTTTC. Residues: CASSLTGTGANVLTF.

V and J are TRBV11-3 and TRBJ2-2; 8 positions agree with TRBD2. The trim removed 3 bases at V and 8 bases at J, leaving 2 bases unmatched. In germline, CDR1 is SGHNT, CDR2 YENEEA. This CDR3 contains 13 residues. The CDR3 DNA reads TGTGCCAGCAGCTTTGGCGGGAGGGGGGAGCTGTTTTTT. This encodes CASSFGGRGELFF.

V gene TRBV27 combines with J gene TRBJ2-1; perhaps TRBD2 as D (6 bases). This CDR3 comprises 15 residues. V was shortened by 2 bases and J by 10 bases, with 18 bases between the two germline ends. Germline CDR1 MNHEY, CDR2 SMNVEV (reference sequence). The CDR3 coding sequence is TGTGCCAGCAGTTTAATAGATCGGGAGTCCCCCGAGCAGTTCTTC. Protein product: CASSLIDRESPEQFF.